This T cell receptor beta chain was captured in a study of tumor-infiltrating lymphocytes in primary liver carcinoma. The wider study: Recorded tumor stage was T1-T3 N0M0, with diameters of about 4.2 to 10 cm. Study results and limitations: Among top clones, only about 7.5-24% appeared in all five tumor regions. With p = 0.039, the top-250-clone fraction in tumors significantly exceeded that in blood.

Making TCR beta cDNA involved around 500 ng total RNA and a constant-region primer. It was through three nested multiplex PCR rounds of slightly modified ARM-PCR that TCR beta libraries arose. Both of the initial two PCR rounds ran for around 9 cycles and employed TRBV1-TRBV30 forward primers alongside a C-beta reverse primer. TCRdb processed the multiplex PCR reads anew with MiXCR; each CDR3 protein has one entry. The profile shows tens of thousands of distinct CDR3 sequences, about 82% of them singletons. Ten or more counts support this clonotype. Its antigen is still unknown. Germline CDR1 is MGHDK and CDR2 is SYGVNS. Between the trimmed V and J ends, which lost 3 bases and 3 bases, there was a span of 8 bases. This CDR3 is built from 14 residues. The approximately 17-34 mg bulk tissue piece was not sorted before simultaneous RNA and DNA extraction. Five discrete regions of every tumor underwent sampling.

The TCR originated in a man aged 35-49 years with primary liver carcinoma and hepatitis B virus infection. Sequencing used liver tumor tissue from sampling region 5. Subset reported: tumor region T5, tumor centre. The rearrangement uses TRBV25-1 and TRBJ2-2; D remains ambiguous. The CDR3 DNA reads as TGTGCCAGCAGTGAGGGAACAGACACCGGGGAGCTGTTTTTT. Its translation is CASSEGTDTGELFF.